The clone carrying this TCR beta chain was observed a handful of times. The data were taken from a study of T cell responses to AZD1222 COVID-19 vaccine. Generated by immunoSEQ multiplex PCR, the TCRdb table keeps only in-frame clones and is missing some. The table lists roughly 50,000 clones, roughly 90% of them singletons. The CDR3 has 15 amino acids. Germline V gives CDR1 MNHEY, CDR2 SVGAGI. V was pared by 6 bases and J by 8 bases, with 22 bases between. The TCR comes from an adult in good health. Sample: peripheral blood, taken on day 0 of AZD1222 vaccination. This sequence joins TRBV6-5 and TRBJ1-2; D perhaps matches TRBD1 (6 bases). The CDR3, as DNA: TGTGCCAGCAGAACCAACCCGTGGCAGGGGAGCGGCTACACCTTC. It codes for CASRTNPWQGSGYTF.